The subject of this entry is one TCR beta chain. Its antigen is currently unknown. CDR3 size: 14 residues. In germline, CDR1 is MDHEN, CDR2 SYDVKM. V was shortened by 10 bases and J by 2 bases, with 17 bases between the two germline ends. This entry belongs to a study of CD8 T cells in ankylosing spondylitis. Using its own MiXCR run on the 5' RACE reads, TCRdb lists one record per CDR3 protein. Seen here are approximately 140,000 distinct CDR3 sequences, around 42% observed once, and the top ten hold approximately 14%. Whole-study findings and limits: Significantly higher representation of disease-linked clones was reported for matched ankylosing spondylitis synovial fluid.

Source material: synovial fluid, either unsorted or a sorted T cell fraction (not recorded which). The TCR comes from a male donor with ankylosing spondylitis. The chain carries TRBV28 and TRBJ2-5; D remains ambiguous. Here the CDR3 reads CAIKSKGSQETQYF. The CDR3 nucleotides are TGTGCCATCAAAAGCAAAGGGTCACAAGAGACCCAGTACTTC.